Shown below are 22 T cell receptor beta chains from a single sample sequenced in a study of Ad26.COV2.S vaccination and SARS-CoV-2 variants. The repertoire was sequenced with immunoSEQ multiplex PCR; TCRdb's copy has only in-frame clones and lacks some. The profile shows about 370,000 clones, around 89% of them singletons. As to treatment: over 15 received Ad26.COV2.S at low or high dose, single or two shots; a few received placebo; per-sample allocation not given. Sampling happened 63 days after the first vaccine or placebo injection. The starting material was peripheral blood, obtained in a trial of Ad26.COV2.S vaccine versus placebo. The receptors were sampled from a person between 18 and 60 years old who received the Ad26.COV2.S COVID-19 vaccine or a placebo.

The chain employs TRBV10-3 and TRBJ2-3; 8 nucleotides line up with TRBD1. The V and J ends lost 0 bases and 1 base, in that order; junction bases with no gene match: 3. Per germline, CDR1 ENHRY and CDR2 SYGVKD. The CDR3 has 16 residues. CDR3 nucleotide sequence: TGTGCCATCAGTGAGTCTCCGGGACAGGGCACAGATACGCAGTATTTT. It yields the protein CAISESPGQGTDTQYF.

The V gene is TRBV7-3, the J gene TRBJ2-1; a possible D gene is TRBD2 (5 bases). The CDR3 loop spans 14 amino acids. Trimming pared 0 bases from V and 5 bases from J, leaving 8 bases between. Germline V gene lookup returns CDR1 SGHTA and CDR2 FQGTGA. CDR3 protein: CASSLTGKDNEQFF. For the CDR3, the DNA is TGTGCCAGCAGCTTAACCGGGAAAGACAATGAGCAGTTCTTC.

The rearrangement links TRBV30 to TRBJ1-1; 8 nucleotides agree with TRBD1. The CDR3 spans 16 residues. The V segment lost 0 bases and the J segment 7 bases; nucleotides outside the gene matches: 13. Germline CDR1 GTSNPN, CDR2 SVGIG (reference sequence). CDR3 coding DNA: TGTGCCTGGAGTGTACCAGGGGGCCGCTTAACGGGTGAAGCTTTCTTT. It codes for CAWSVPGGRLTGEAFF.

V is TRBV30 and J is TRBJ2-7, with TRBD2 matching over 7 bases. Looked up from germline, CDR1 is GTSNPN and CDR2 is SVGIG (reference sequence). The CDR3 contains 13 residues. Germline trimming cut 5 bases from V and 3 bases from J; bases unmatched to any gene: 7. The CDR3: CAWGRERGYEQYF. CDR3 nucleotides: TGTGCCTGGGGGAGGGAAAGGGGCTACGAGCAGTACTTC.

This chain connects TRBV5-8 to TRBJ1-6; no clear D gene. The CDR3 runs to 13 residues. V shed 4 bases and J shed 10 bases, with 12 bases lying between them. Germline V CDR1 and CDR2: SGHTS, YDEGEE. The CDR3 sequence is CASSLARGSPLHF. CDR3 nucleotide sequence: TGTGCCAGCAGCCTGGCTCGTGGGTCACCCCTCCACTTT.

Concerning this clone itself: Distinct nucleotide sequences in the sample also encode this CDR3. The V call is TRBV19, the J call TRBJ2-7; no clear D gene. Between the trimmed V and J ends, which lost 0 bases and 2 bases, there was a span of 8 bases. Germline CDR1 reads LNHDA; CDR2 reads SQIVND (reference sequence). The CDR3 covers 14 residues. CDR3 residues: CASSIEAGPYEQYF. In nucleotides, the CDR3 is TGTGCCAGTAGTATAGAGGCCGGACCCTACGAGCAGTACTTC.

The chain has TRBV7-9 and TRBJ2-3; perhaps D is TRBD1 or TRBD2 (5 bases each). Per the germline V gene, CDR1 is SEHNR and CDR2 is FQNEAQ (reference sequence). The CDR3 length is 15 residues. The V gene lost 2 bases and the J gene lost 4 bases, with 13 bases spanning the gap. CDR3 region: CASSLNGLGADTQYF. The CDR3 nucleotides read TGTGCCAGCAGCTTAAACGGACTGGGGGCAGATACGCAGTATTTT.

V usage is TRBV4-1 and J usage is TRBJ2-7; 10 nucleotides line up with TRBD2. Germline V gene lookup returns CDR1 MGHRA and CDR2 YSYEKL. The CDR3 totals 15 residues. The V segment lost 4 bases and the J segment 2 bases; nucleotides outside the gene matches: 5. The CDR3 bases are TGCGCCAGCAGCCGGAGCGGGAGGGCCGCCTACGAGCAGTACTTC. Translating it yields CASSRSGRAAYEQYF.

The V and J genes are TRBV5-1 and TRBJ2-5, with a weak D call TRBD2 (5 bases). Germline V gene lookup returns CDR1 SGHRS and CDR2 YFSETQ. Trimming shortened V by 1 base and J by 5 bases, and 12 bases separated the two germline ends. The CDR3 loop spans 14 amino acids. DNA of the CDR3: TGCGCCAGCAGCTTGAATTCAAGGGAGGAGACCCAGTACTTC. It translates to CASSLNSREETQYF.

The chain has TRBV5-1 and TRBJ2-2, with D perhaps matching TRBD1 or TRBD2 (6 bases each). Germline CDR1 and CDR2: SGHRS and YFSETQ. Trimming took off 4 bases at V and 2 bases at J, with 12 bases between the two ends. The CDR3 is made up of 15 amino acids. CDR3 nucleotides: TGCGCCAGCAGCCCGAGGGGGACTAACACCGGGGAGCTGTTTTTT. The encoded protein is CASSPRGTNTGELFF.

CDR3: CASSVGAGGPNEQFF. Written as DNA, the CDR3 is TGCGCCAGCAGTGTAGGAGCGGGGGGGCCGAATGAGCAGTTCTTC. V is TRBV10-1 and J is TRBJ2-1; 10 nucleotides line up with TRBD2. V lost 4 bases to trimming and J lost 7 bases; unmatched junction nucleotides: 7. The CDR3 contains 15 residues. CDR1 is WNHNN and CDR2 is SYGVQD in the germline V gene (reference sequence).

CDR3 residues: CASSRPFGSSTDTQYF. CDR3 DNA sequence: TGTGCCAGCAGCCGTCCGTTTGGTAGCTCCACAGATACGCAGTATTTT. V and J are TRBV11-2 and TRBJ2-3; D is unclear. The V gene's germline CDR1 is SGHAT and CDR2 FQNNGV. The CDR3 is made up of 16 amino acids. V was clipped by 5 bases and J by 2 bases, with 17 bases between them.

The CDR3 DNA sequence: TGTGCCAGTAGTATTGGACAGGGGGCGATTCAGCCCCAGCATTTT. This encodes CASSIGQGAIQPQHF. The genes are TRBV19 and TRBJ1-5, with 11 bases fitting TRBD1. CDR3 size: 15 residues. In germline, CDR1 is LNHDA, CDR2 SQIVND (reference sequence). With V trimmed by 3 bases and J by 6 bases, 4 bases remained unmatched.

The gene calls are TRBV19 and TRBJ1-2; D might be TRBD1 (6 bases). Trimming took 4 bases from V and 8 from J, leaving 17 bases between them. Germline V gene sequence: CDR1 LNHDA, CDR2 SQIVND (reference sequence). The CDR3 consists of 14 residues. CDR3 region: CASSTLGQVGGYTF. DNA for the CDR3: TGTGCCAGTAGTACCTTGGGACAAGTGGGCGGCTACACCTTC.

V is TRBV7-9 and J is TRBJ2-1; 7 positions match TRBD2. The CDR3 contains 16 residues. CDR1 is SEHNR, CDR2 FQNEAQ, per germline (reference sequence). V lost 4 bases, J lost 6 bases, and 12 bases stayed unmatched. The CDR3 nucleotides are TGTGCCAGCAGCTATAAGACTAGCTCGGTTGGCAATGAGCAGTTCTTC. Its protein is CASSYKTSSVGNEQFF.

V is TRBV6-5 and J is TRBJ2-3, with a tentative D call TRBD1 (6 bases). CDR1 MNHEY and CDR2 SVGAGI come from the germline V gene. The CDR3 is 15 amino acids. V was cut by 2 bases and J by 2 bases, with 11 bases left in between. The CDR3 spells CASSYEGGDTDTQYF. The CDR3 bases are TGTGCCAGCAGTTACGAAGGGGGTGACACAGATACGCAGTATTTT.

The genes are TRBV7-2 and TRBJ1-1; the D gene is possibly TRBD1 (5 bases). V was clipped by 1 base and J by 4 bases, with 13 bases between them. Germline CDR1 is SGHTA and CDR2 is FQGNSA. This CDR3 region has 15 residues. The CDR3 sequence is CASSLGMGGTTEAFF. In nucleotides, the CDR3 is TGTGCCAGCAGCTTAGGGATGGGGGGTACCACTGAAGCTTTCTTT. The full variable domain, rest sourced from reference TRBV7-2 and TRBJ1-1, is GAGVSQSPSNKVTEKGKDVELRCDPISGHTALYWYRQSLGQGLEFLIYFQGNSAPDKSGLPSDRFSAERTGGSVSTLTIQRTQQEDSAVYLCASSLGMGGTTEAFFGQGTRLTVV.

The V and J genes are TRBV27 and TRBJ1-1; tentative D call: TRBD1 (6 bases). Germline lookup yields CDR1 MNHEY and CDR2 SMNVEV (reference sequence). CDR3 length equals 15 residues. Trimming stripped 8 bases from V and 0 bases from J, with 16 bases between. This CDR3 is CASGRTVYMNTEAFF. CDR3 sequence (DNA): TGTGCCAGCGGGCGGACAGTCTACATGAACACTGAAGCTTTCTTT.

This chain joins TRBV9 and TRBJ1-5; D not certain. With 4 bases removed from V and 2 bases from J, the gap between germline ends came to 10 bases. In germline, CDR1 is SGDLS, CDR2 YYNGEE. This CDR3 is built from 14 residues. The chain's CDR3 is CASSYSHGNQPQHF. The CDR3 DNA reads TGTGCCAGCAGCTACTCCCACGGCAATCAGCCCCAGCATTTT.

The rearrangement uses TRBV7-8 and TRBJ2-3; D call uncertain. The ends were cut back, 6 bases at V and 7 bases at J, with 14 bases in the middle. CDR3 length equals 13 residues. Germline CDR1 is SGHVS and CDR2 is FQNEAQ. The CDR3: CASSFGDPNTQYF. CDR3 bases: TGTGCCAGCAGTTTTGGGGATCCCAATACGCAGTATTTT.

On this clone: In the same sample, other DNA sequences code for this CDR3. The rearrangement uses TRBV7-8 and TRBJ2-7; 8 bases map to TRBD2. The CDR3 sequence is 14 residues long. With V trimmed by 1 base and J by 2 bases, 1 base remained unmatched. CDR1 SGHVS and CDR2 FQNEAQ come from the germline V gene. CDR3 region: CASSLGAGAYEQYF. DNA of the CDR3: TGTGCCAGCAGCTTAGGAGCGGGGGCCTACGAGCAGTACTTC.

This clone was seen a handful of times. The gene calls are TRBV27 and TRBJ2-7, with 8 bases aligning to TRBD2. The germline V gene has CDR1 MNHEY and CDR2 SMNVEV (reference sequence). The CDR3 contains 15 residues. The junction had 8 bases not matched to a gene; V was cut back by 3 bases and J by 4 bases. The chain's CDR3 is CASSLGFGRVYEQYF. As DNA, the CDR3 is TGTGCCAGCAGTTTGGGCTTCGGGAGGGTTTACGAGCAGTACTTC.